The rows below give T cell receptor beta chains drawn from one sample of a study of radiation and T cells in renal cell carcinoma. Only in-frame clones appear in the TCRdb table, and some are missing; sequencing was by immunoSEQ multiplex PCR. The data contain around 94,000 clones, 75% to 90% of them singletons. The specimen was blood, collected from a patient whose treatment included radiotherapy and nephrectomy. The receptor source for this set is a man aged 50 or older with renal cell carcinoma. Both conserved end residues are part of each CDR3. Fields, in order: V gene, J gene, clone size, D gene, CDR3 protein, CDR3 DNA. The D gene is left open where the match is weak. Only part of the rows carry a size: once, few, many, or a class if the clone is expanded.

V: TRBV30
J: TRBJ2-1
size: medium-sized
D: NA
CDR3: CAWGGRDYSYNEQFF
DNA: TGTGCCTGGGGGGGCCGAGACTACTCCTACAATGAGCAGTTCTTC

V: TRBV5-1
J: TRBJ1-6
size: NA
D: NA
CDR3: CASSLGPDNSPLHF
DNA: TGCGCCAGCAGCCTGGGACCCGATAATTCACCCCTCCACTTT

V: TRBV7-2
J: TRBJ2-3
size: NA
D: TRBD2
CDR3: CASSRTSGGSWGDTQYF
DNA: TGTGCCAGCAGCAGGACTAGCGGGGGGAGTTGGGGAGATACGCAGTATTTT

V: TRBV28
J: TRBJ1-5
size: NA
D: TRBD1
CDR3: CASRPRDRGRIQPQHF
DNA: TGTGCCAGCAGACCCCGGGACAGGGGGCGCATTCAGCCCCAGCATTTT

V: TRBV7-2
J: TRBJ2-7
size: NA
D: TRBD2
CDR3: CASSSGLAGYEQYF
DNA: TGTGCCAGCAGCTCGGGACTAGCGGGCTACGAGCAGTACTTC

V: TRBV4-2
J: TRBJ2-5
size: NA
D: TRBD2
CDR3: CASSQGLSVAGEETQYF
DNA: TGTGCCAGCAGCCAAGGTCTCTCCGTAGCGGGGGAAGAGACCCAGTACTTC

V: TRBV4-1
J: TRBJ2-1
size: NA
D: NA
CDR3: CASSQVFVAETYNEQFF
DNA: TGCGCCAGCAGCCAAGTTTTTGTAGCGGAAACCTACAATGAGCAGTTCTTC

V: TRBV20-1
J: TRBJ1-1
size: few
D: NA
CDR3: CSASRVDEAFF
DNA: TGCAGTGCTAGCCGCGTGGATGAAGCTTTCTTT

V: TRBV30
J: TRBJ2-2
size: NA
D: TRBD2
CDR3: CAWAAGGVPGELFF
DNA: TGTGCCTGGGCTGCGGGGGGAGTGCCCGGGGAGCTGTTTTTT

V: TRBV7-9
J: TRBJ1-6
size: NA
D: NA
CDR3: CASSRQDGDNSPLHF
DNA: TGTGCCAGCAGCCGACAGGACGGAGATAATTCACCCCTCCACTTT

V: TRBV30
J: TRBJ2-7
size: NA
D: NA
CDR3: CAVGQTYEQYF
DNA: TGTGCCGTGGGGCAGACCTACGAGCAGTACTTC

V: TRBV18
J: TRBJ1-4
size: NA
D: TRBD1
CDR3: CASYRAQGDEKLFF
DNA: TGTGCCAGCTACCGAGCACAGGGGGATGAAAAACTGTTTTTT

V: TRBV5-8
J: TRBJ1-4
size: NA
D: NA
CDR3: CASSHDRGPTNEKLFF
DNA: TGTGCCAGCAGCCACGACCGGGGTCCAACTAATGAAAAACTGTTTTTT

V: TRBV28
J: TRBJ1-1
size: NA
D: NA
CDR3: CATLTGARTEAFF
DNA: TGTGCCACCCTGACGGGGGCACGGACTGAAGCTTTCTTT

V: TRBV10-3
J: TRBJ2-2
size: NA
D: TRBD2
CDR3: CAISGTSRDTGELFF
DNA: TGTGCCATCAGTGGGACTAGCCGGGACACCGGGGAGCTGTTTTTT

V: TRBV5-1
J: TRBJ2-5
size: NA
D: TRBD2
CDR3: CASSLSLAGQETQYF
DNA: TGCGCCAGCAGCTTGAGCCTAGCGGGACAAGAGACCCAGTACTTC

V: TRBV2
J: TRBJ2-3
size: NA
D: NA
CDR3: CASSQGLSDTQYF
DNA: TGTGCCAGCAGTCAGGGACTTTCCGATACGCAGTATTTT

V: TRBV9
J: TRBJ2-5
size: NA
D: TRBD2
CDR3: CASSGGYETQYF
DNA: TGTGCCAGCTCGGGGGGGTACGAGACCCAGTACTTC

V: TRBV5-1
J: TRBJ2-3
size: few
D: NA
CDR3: CASSFTGTITDTQYF
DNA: TGCGCCAGCAGCTTCACCGGGACCATAACGGATACGCAGTATTTT

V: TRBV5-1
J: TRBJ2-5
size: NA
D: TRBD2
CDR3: CASSLTSGGVQETQYF
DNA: TGCGCCAGCAGCCTCACTAGCGGGGGGGTCCAAGAGACCCAGTACTTC

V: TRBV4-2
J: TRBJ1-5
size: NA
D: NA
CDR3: CASSQESLYQPQHF
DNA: TGTGCCAGCAGCCAAGAATCCCTTTATCAGCCCCAGCATTTT

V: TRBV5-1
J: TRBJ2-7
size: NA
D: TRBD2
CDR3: CASSNTGTNYEQYF
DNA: TGCGCCAGCAGCAATACGGGGACTAATTACGAGCAGTACTTC

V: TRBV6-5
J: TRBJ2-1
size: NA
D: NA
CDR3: CASSYRDTDNEQFF
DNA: TGTGCCAGCAGTTACCGGGACACTGACAATGAGCAGTTCTTC

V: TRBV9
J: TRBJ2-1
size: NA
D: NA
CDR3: CASSAGLGSISYEQFF
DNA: TGTGCCAGCAGCGCAGGTTTAGGTTCGATCTCCTATGAGCAGTTCTTC

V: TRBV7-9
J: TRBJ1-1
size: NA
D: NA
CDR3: CASRSWNTEAFF
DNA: TGTGCCAGCAGATCGTGGAACACTGAAGCTTTCTTT

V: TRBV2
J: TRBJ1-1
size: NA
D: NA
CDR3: CASEGHKNTEAFF
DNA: TGTGCCAGCGAGGGACATAAGAACACTGAAGCTTTCTTT

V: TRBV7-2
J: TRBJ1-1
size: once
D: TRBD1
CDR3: CASSSHTGQGGTEAFF
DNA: TGTGCCAGCAGCTCACATACGGGACAGGGGGGCACTGAAGCTTTCTTT

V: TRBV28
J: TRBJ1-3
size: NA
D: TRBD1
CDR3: CASRTPGQGRNTIYF
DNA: TGTGCCAGCAGGACCCCGGGACAGGGGCGAAACACCATATATTTT

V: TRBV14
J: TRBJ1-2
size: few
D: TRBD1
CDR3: CASSLGQVWGYTF
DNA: TGTGCCAGCAGCCTTGGACAGGTTTGGGGCTACACCTTC

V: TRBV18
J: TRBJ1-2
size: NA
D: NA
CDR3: CASSATETNYGYTF
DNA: TGTGCCAGCTCAGCGACGGAAACTAACTATGGCTACACCTTC

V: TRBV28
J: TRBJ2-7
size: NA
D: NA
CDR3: CASSLHRIYEQYF
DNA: TGTGCCAGCAGTTTACACAGAATCTACGAGCAGTACTTC

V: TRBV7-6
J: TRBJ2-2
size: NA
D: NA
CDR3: CASSPRAVNTGELFF
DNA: TGTGCCAGCAGCCCTAGGGCGGTGAACACCGGGGAGCTGTTTTTT

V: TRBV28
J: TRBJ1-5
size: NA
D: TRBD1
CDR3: CASREEDRGDNQPQHF
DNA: TGTGCCAGCAGGGAAGAAGACAGGGGCGATAATCAGCCCCAGCATTTT

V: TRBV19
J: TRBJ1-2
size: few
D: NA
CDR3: CASSIRGQKDSYGYTF
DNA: TGTGCCAGTAGTATTAGAGGGCAAAAAGACTCCTATGGCTACACCTTC

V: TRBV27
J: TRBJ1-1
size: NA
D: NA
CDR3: CASSFGGYSVTEAFF
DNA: TGTGCCAGCAGTTTCGGAGGGTATTCGGTCACTGAAGCTTTCTTT

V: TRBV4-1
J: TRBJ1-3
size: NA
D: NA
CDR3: CASSQDHPGDSFSGNTIYF
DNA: TGCGCCAGCAGCCAAGACCACCCGGGAGACAGCTTCTCTGGAAACACCATATATTTT

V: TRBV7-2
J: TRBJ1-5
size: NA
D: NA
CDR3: CASSSRSTSNQPQHF
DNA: TGTGCCAGCAGCTCCAGGTCGACTAGCAATCAGCCCCAGCATTTT

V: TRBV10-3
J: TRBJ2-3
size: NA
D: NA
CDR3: CAISESGAGNILRATDTQYF
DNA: TGTGCCATCAGTGAGTCTGGAGCAGGGAACATCTTGAGAGCCACAGATACGCAGTATTTT

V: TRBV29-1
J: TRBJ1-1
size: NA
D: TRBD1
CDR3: CSVTGGELVNTEAFF
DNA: TGCAGCGTCACAGGGGGGGAGCTGGTGAACACTGAAGCTTTCTTT

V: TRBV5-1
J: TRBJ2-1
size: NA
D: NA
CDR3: CASIGPDEQFF
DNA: TGCGCCAGCATTGGTCCGGATGAGCAGTTCTTC

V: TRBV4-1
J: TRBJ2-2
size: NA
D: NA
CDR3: CASTRGFPSTGELFF
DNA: TGCGCCAGCACCCGGGGGTTCCCGAGCACCGGGGAGCTGTTTTTT

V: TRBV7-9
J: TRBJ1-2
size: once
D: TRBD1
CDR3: CASSLAGGSGYTF
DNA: TGTGCCAGCAGCTTAGCAGGGGGCTCTGGCTACACCTTC

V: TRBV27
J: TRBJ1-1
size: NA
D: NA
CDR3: CASSFIVNTEAFF
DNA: TGTGCCAGCAGTTTTATAGTGAACACTGAAGCTTTCTTT

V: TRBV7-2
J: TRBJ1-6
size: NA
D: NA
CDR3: CASSLDSGNSPLHF
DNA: TGTGCCAGCAGCTTGGACAGTGGTAATTCACCCCTCCACTTT

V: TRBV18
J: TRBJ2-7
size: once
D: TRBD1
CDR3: CASGETGSSYEQYF
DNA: TGTGCCAGCGGCGAGACAGGGAGCTCCTACGAGCAGTACTTC

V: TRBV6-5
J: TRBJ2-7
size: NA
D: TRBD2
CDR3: CASSLAGASYEQYF
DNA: TGTGCCAGCAGTCTAGCGGGGGCTTCCTACGAGCAGTACTTC

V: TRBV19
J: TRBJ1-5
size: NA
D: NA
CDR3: CASSIWGFQPQHF
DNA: TGTGCCAGTAGTATTTGGGGTTTTCAGCCCCAGCATTTT

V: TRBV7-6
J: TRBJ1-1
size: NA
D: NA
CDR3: CASSLEAGRRTEAFF
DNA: TGTGCCAGCAGCTTAGAGGCGGGGCGAAGGACTGAAGCTTTCTTT

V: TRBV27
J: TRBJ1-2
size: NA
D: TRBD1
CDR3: CASSWGQDYGYTF
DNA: TGTGCCAGCAGTTGGGGACAGGACTATGGCTACACCTTC

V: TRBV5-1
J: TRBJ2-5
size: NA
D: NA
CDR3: CASSGTPQETQYF
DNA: TGCGCCAGCAGCGGGACCCCGCAAGAGACCCAGTACTTC

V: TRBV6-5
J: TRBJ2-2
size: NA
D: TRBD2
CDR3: CASGRDGELFF
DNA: TGTGCCAGCGGGAGGGACGGGGAGCTGTTTTTT